This entry lists 26 T cell receptor beta chains sequenced from one sample in a study of blood T cell repertoires in COVID-19. Method: immunoSEQ multiplex PCR; TCRdb's copy keeps in-frame clones and lacks some. This table has about 480,000 clones, roughly 88% appearing once. Sequencing was carried out using peripheral blood. Receptor source: a woman between 45 and 60 years old with COVID-19, enrolled during active disease.

J is TRBJ2-6 and V is TRBV25-1; TRBD2 is a possible D gene (6 bases). V dropped 3 bases and J dropped 0 bases, with 12 bases sitting between them. Per germline, CDR1 MGHDK and CDR2 SYGVNS. This CDR3 spans 17 amino acids. CDR3 nucleotide sequence: TGTGCCAGCAGTGAGGTAGCGGTCTTCTCTGGGGCCAACGTCCTGACTTTC. Amino acid sequence: CASSEVAVFSGANVLTF.

The sample holds a few counts of this clone. The V and J genes are TRBV6-5 and TRBJ1-2; D might be TRBD1 (6 bases). Trimming removed 6 bases from V and 8 bases from J, with 10 bases in between. The CDR3 spans 11 residues. Germline V gene sequence: CDR1 MNHEY, CDR2 SVGAGI. The CDR3 loop reads CASSAGDGYTF. CDR3 DNA: TGTGCCAGCAGCGCAGGGGACGGCTACACCTTC.

The rearrangement links TRBV10-1 to TRBJ2-3, with a possible D match to TRBD2 (6 bases). The CDR3 contains 11 residues. V lost 8 bases, J lost 4 bases, and 7 bases lay in between. CDR1 is WNHNN, CDR2 SYGVQD, per germline (reference sequence). The CDR3 loop reads CASGDSDTQYF. CDR3 nucleotide sequence: TGCGCCAGCGGGGACTCAGATACGCAGTATTTT.

J is TRBJ2-3 and V is TRBV30; TRBD1 matches 9 bases. The CDR3 runs 13 residues. Germline V gene lookup returns CDR1 GTSNPN and CDR2 SVGIG (reference sequence). The ends lost 3 bases at V and 8 bases at J; junction bases unmatched: 6. The CDR3 nucleotides read TGTGCCTGGAGCCGGGACAGGGAAGGTACGCAGTATTTT. Its protein product is CAWSRDREGTQYF.

This rearrangement joins TRBV7-2 to TRBJ2-3, with 9 bases aligning to TRBD1. The V segment lost 4 bases and the J segment 3 bases; nucleotides outside the gene matches: 8. In germline, CDR1 is SGHTA, CDR2 FQGNSA. This CDR3 comprises 16 residues. The DNA of the CDR3 is TGTGCCAGCAGCTCCCAAACGGGACAGGGAACAGATACGCAGTATTTT. Protein sequence: CASSSQTGQGTDTQYF.

In this sample, this clone turned up once. This chain connects TRBV7-6 to TRBJ2-3, with TRBD2 as a possible D gene (5 bases). CDR3 length equals 15 residues. Trimming cost V 5 bases and J 2 bases, with 14 bases left between them. Germline V lookup: CDR1 SGHVS, CDR2 FNYEAQ. The CDR3 region has the DNA TGTGCCAGCAGCCCCCTCAGCGGTCCCACAGATACGCAGTATTTT. Encoded protein: CASSPLSGPTDTQYF.

V is TRBV27 and J is TRBJ1-1; D call uncertain. This CDR3 has 15 residues. The germline V gene encodes CDR1 MNHEY and CDR2 SMNVEV (reference sequence). Between the trimmed V and J ends, which lost 2 bases and 3 bases, there was a span of 13 bases. The CDR3 spells CASSLGLPDYTEAFF. The CDR3 nucleotides read TGTGCCAGCAGTTTAGGCCTTCCGGACTACACTGAAGCTTTCTTT.

This chain connects TRBV6-2 or TRBV6-3 to TRBJ2-3, with 9 positions matching TRBD2. The trim removed 2 bases at V and 2 bases at J, leaving 11 bases unmatched. Per germline, CDR1 MNHEY and CDR2 SVGEGT. This CDR3 has 18 amino acids. The CDR3 nucleotides read TGTGCCAGCAGTTACCAAACACACGCGGGGGGGGACACAGATACGCAGTATTTT. This gives the protein CASSYQTHAGGDTDTQYF.

V is TRBV10-3 and J is TRBJ1-1; tentatively, D is TRBD1 (6 bases). This CDR3 spans 14 amino acids. Trimming pared 6 bases from V and 1 base from J, leaving 12 bases between. Germline V CDR1 and CDR2: ENHRY, SYGVKD. CDR3 nucleotides: TGTGCCATCAGACCCGGGACACAGAACACTGAAGCTTTCTTT. Encoded protein: CAIRPGTQNTEAFF.

V is TRBV6-5 and J is TRBJ2-6, with D possibly TRBD2 on 6 matching bases. Per the germline V gene, CDR1 is MNHEY and CDR2 is SVGAGI. Trimming shortened V by 6 bases and J by 1 base, and 10 bases separated the two germline ends. The CDR3 is 15 residues long. The CDR3 DNA reads as TGTGCCAGCAGGACTAGTTGGTCTGGGGCCAACGTCCTGACTTTC. It yields the protein CASRTSWSGANVLTF.

CDR3 bases: TGTGCCAGCAGGTCGGACAGCTACGAGCAGTACTTC. Translation: CASRSDSYEQYF. The chain couples TRBV12-3 or TRBV12-4 to TRBJ2-7, with D possibly matching TRBD1 (6 bases). The CDR3 is 12 amino acids. With 6 bases removed from V and 3 bases from J, the gap between germline ends came to 9 bases.

CDR3 coding DNA: TGTGCCAGCAGTTTCGGACAGGGGGGCCAAGAGACCCAGTACTTC. Encoded protein: CASSFGQGGQETQYF. This rearrangement joins TRBV28 to TRBJ2-5; 10 nucleotides match TRBD1. CDR3 size: 15 residues. V shed 3 bases and J 1 base; nucleotides not matched to a gene: 2. Looked up from germline, CDR1 is MDHEN and CDR2 is SYDVKM.

The J gene is TRBJ2-7, the V gene TRBV4-2; TRBD2 agrees at 12 bases. V shed 0 bases and J 5 bases; nucleotides not matched to a gene: 2. From germline, CDR1 is LGHNA and CDR2 YNFKEQ. CDR3 length: 15 residues. The CDR3, as DNA: TGTGCCAGCAGCCAAGAGACTAGCGGGGGCGACGAGCAGTACTTC. It is translated as CASSQETSGGDEQYF.

The chain couples TRBV5-1 to TRBJ1-1; TRBD1 is a possible D gene (6 bases). Trimming took off 1 base at V and 1 base at J, with 11 bases between the two ends. CDR1 is SGHRS, CDR2 YFSETQ, per germline. The CDR3 sequence is 15 residues long. CDR3 DNA: TGCGCCAGCAGCTTGACCGGGACATCGAACACTGAAGCTTTCTTT. Protein sequence: CASSLTGTSNTEAFF.

The chain is built from TRBV3-1 (or the pseudogene TRBV3-2) and TRBJ2-5; TRBD1 is a possible D gene (6 bases). The V and J ends lost 0 bases and 6 bases respectively, with 20 bases between them. This CDR3 comprises 17 residues. Germline V gene sequence: CDR1 LGHDT, CDR2 YNNKEL (reference sequence). This chain's CDR3 is CASSQDRDRSKAKTQYF. The CDR3 DNA reads as TGTGCCAGCAGCCAAGATCGAGACAGGAGCAAAGCAAAGACCCAGTACTTC.

This clone was counted between two and nine times. This rearrangement joins TRBV19 to TRBJ1-2; D is possibly TRBD1 (5 bases). Trimming removed 5 bases from V and 8 bases from J, with 15 bases in between. The CDR3 sequence is 13 residues long. Germline V CDR1 and CDR2: LNHDA, SQIVND (reference sequence). CDR3 bases: TGTGCCAGTAGTCTCTCCTCGGGGGTCGGCTACACCTTC. Translated, it gives CASSLSSGVGYTF.

This chain joins TRBV10-3 and TRBJ2-7; TRBD2 matches at 15 bases. CDR3 length: 19 residues. Germline CDR1 reads ENHRY; CDR2 reads SYGVKD. Unmatched junction bases numbered 15, after V lost 6 bases and J lost 3 bases. CDR3 sequence: CAIRKSTGLAGGGDYEQYF. The CDR3 bases are TGTGCCATCAGGAAGAGTACGGGACTAGCGGGGGGAGGGGACTACGAGCAGTACTTC.

The chain combines TRBV24-1 with TRBJ2-1; 11 positions match TRBD2. There are 15 residues in the CDR3. V was pared by 6 bases and J by 7 bases, with 7 bases of the junction left unmatched. CDR1 is KGHDR and CDR2 is SFDVKD in the germline V gene. The DNA for the CDR3 is TGTGCCACCAGTCTCCCCACTAGCGGGGGAAATGAGCAGTTCTTC. This sequence encodes CATSLPTSGGNEQFF.

The rearrangement uses TRBV5-6 and TRBJ2-5, with a weak D call TRBD1 (5 bases). The V gene's germline CDR1 is SGHDT and CDR2 YYEEEE. Trimming removed 4 bases at V and 5 bases at J, with 15 bases between. CDR3 size: 14 residues. Here the CDR3 reads CASSGRQRVETQYF. The CDR3 coding sequence is TGTGCCAGCAGCGGACGACAGAGAGTGGAGACCCAGTACTTC. Looking up the rest from reference TRBV5-6 and TRBJ2-5 gives the full variable domain: DAGVTQSPTHLIKTRGQQVTLRCSPKSGHDTVSWYQQALGQGPQFIFQYYEEEERQRGNFPDRFSGHQFPNYSSELNVNALLLGDSALYLCASSGRQRVETQYFGPGTRLLVL.

This chain uses TRBV11-2 with TRBJ2-7, with D unclear. The V and J ends lost 5 bases and 2 bases respectively, with 13 bases between them. The CDR3 runs to 14 residues. Germline CDR1 SGHAT, CDR2 FQNNGV. For the CDR3, the DNA is TGTGCCAGCAGCCTTTTGGGTGGGCCCTACGAGCAGTACTTC. It specifies CASSLLGGPYEQYF.

The rearrangement links TRBV11-2 to TRBJ2-7; D ambiguous. Germline-derived CDR1 and CDR2 are SGHAT and FQNNGV. Trimming shortened V by 2 bases and J by 6 bases, and 17 bases separated the two germline ends. This CDR3 contains 15 residues. The CDR3 protein is CASSLIYTAALEQYF. CDR3 bases: TGTGCCAGCAGCTTAATATACACAGCCGCCCTCGAGCAGTACTTC.

The chain carries TRBV30 and TRBJ2-5; D is unclear. This CDR3 is 13 amino acids long. With 1 base removed from V and 7 bases from J, the gap between germline ends came to 13 bases. CDR1 is GTSNPN, CDR2 SVGIG, per germline (reference sequence). The CDR3 reads CAWSDSRVWTQYF. The CDR3 nucleotides read TGTGCCTGGAGTGACTCACGGGTATGGACCCAGTACTTC.

The J gene is TRBJ2-1, the V gene TRBV11-2; 10 bases match TRBD2. CDR3 length: 15 amino acids. Germline V CDR1 and CDR2: SGHAT, FQNNGV. After removal of 5 bases from V and 9 bases from J, the junction contained 10 bases not matched to a gene. The CDR3, as DNA: TGTGCCAGCAGCCCAACCAGCGGGGGGGAGGGTGAGCAGTTCTTC. Protein product: CASSPTSGGEGEQFF. Looking up the rest from reference TRBV11-2 and TRBJ2-1 gives the full variable domain: EAGVAQSPRYKIIEKRQSVAFWCNPISGHATLYWYQQILGQGPKLLIQFQNNGVVDDSQLPKDRFSAERLKGVDSTLKIQPAKLEDSAVYLCASSPTSGGEGEQFFGPGTRLTVL.

This clone was observed a few times. This chain links TRBV7-9 with TRBJ1-2, with no clear D. Trimming cost V 4 bases and J 1 base, with 13 bases left between them. This CDR3 spans 15 amino acids. Germline loops: CDR1 SEHNR, CDR2 FQNEAQ (reference sequence). The CDR3 here is CASSSALRDNYGYTF. DNA of the CDR3: TGTGCCAGCAGCTCCGCACTGAGGGATAACTATGGCTACACCTTC.

This clone was recorded only once. The CDR3 protein is CASRDRGYGYTF. In nucleotides, the CDR3 is TGTGCCAGCAGGGACAGGGGATACGGCTACACCTTC. The rearrangement joins TRBV2 to TRBJ1-2, with 9 nucleotides matching TRBD1. V shed 6 bases, J shed 8 bases, and the junction held 4 bases outside the gene matches. Germline V gene lookup returns CDR1 SNHLY and CDR2 FYNNEI. This CDR3 is 12 amino acids long.

The V gene is TRBV7-2, the J gene TRBJ1-1, with 11 nucleotides matching TRBD1. V dropped 5 bases and J dropped 9; count of bases not matched to a gene: 11. The CDR3 runs 15 residues. Germline V gene data show CDR1 as SGHTA and CDR2 as FQGNSA. CDR3 sequence: CASSPPGQGVAKAFF. The CDR3, as DNA: TGTGCCAGCAGCCCCCCGGGACAGGGGGTCGCGAAAGCTTTCTTT.